Presented here are 17 T cell receptor beta chains from one specimen sequenced in a study of PD-1 blockade in classical Hodgkin lymphoma. Produced via immunoSEQ multiplex PCR; TCRdb's table is partial and in-frame only. This sample has about 34,000 clones, with just over 75% found just once. Every one of the patients relapsed after autologous stem cell transplantation (brentuximab vedotin exposure was variable). Source: peripheral blood mononuclear cells (PBMCs), taken before the second cycle of nivolumab. The source of these receptors is a human donor with classical Hodgkin lymphoma.

The chain carries TRBV10-2 and TRBJ1-5; D unresolved. With 6 bases removed from V and 4 bases from J, the gap between germline ends came to 10 bases. Germline V CDR1 and CDR2: WSHSY, SAAADI. CDR3 length equals 13 residues. This CDR3 is CASSGQVNQPQHF. The DNA of the CDR3 is TGCGCCAGCAGCGGGCAGGTGAATCAGCCCCAGCATTTT.

The rearrangement uses TRBV9 and TRBJ2-2, with a possible D match to TRBD1 (6 bases). Deletions cut 0 bases from V and 5 bases from J, with 14 bases between. CDR1 is SGDLS and CDR2 is YYNGEE in the germline V gene. The CDR3 has 16 residues. The CDR3 DNA reads as TGTGCCAGCAGCGTAGGCGGTGACCAGGGGACCGGGGAGCTGTTTTTT. Translating it yields CASSVGGDQGTGELFF.

V and J are TRBV7-2 and TRBJ1-6; TRBD1 might be the D (5 bases). The CDR3 is 14 amino acids. Germline V lookup: CDR1 SGHTA, CDR2 FQGNSA. V lost 2 bases, J lost 10 bases, and 12 bases lay in between. CDR3 sequence: CASSLRQGGSPLHF. The CDR3 DNA reads TGTGCCAGCAGCTTAAGGCAGGGTGGGTCACCCCTCCACTTT.

The chain links TRBV7-8 to TRBJ1-1; TRBD1 agrees at 8 bases. With V trimmed by 2 bases and J by 7 bases, 9 bases remained unmatched. Germline CDR1 SGHVS, CDR2 FQNEAQ. The CDR3 sequence is 15 residues long. CDR3 protein: CASSLSNRGIGEAFF. The CDR3 nucleotides are TGTGCCAGCAGCTTATCCAACAGGGGGATCGGTGAAGCTTTCTTT.

This chain links TRBV25-1 with TRBJ1-2; the D gene is possibly TRBD1 (6 bases). Germline V lookup: CDR1 MGHDK, CDR2 SYGVNS. Trimming shortened V by 0 bases and J by 2 bases, and 10 bases separated the two germline ends. This CDR3 spans 15 amino acids. The CDR3 region has the DNA TGTGCCAGCAGTGAATACGAGGGGGTGAACTATGGCTACACCTTC. Translating gives CASSEYEGVNYGYTF.

The chain combines TRBV4-3 with TRBJ1-6; D call uncertain. Per germline, CDR1 LGHNA and CDR2 YSLEER. The CDR3 has 15 amino acids. V dropped 3 bases and J dropped 1 base, with 7 bases sitting between them. The CDR3 bases are TGCGCCAGCAGCCACGGCAGTTCCTATAATTCACCCCTCCACTTT. Its protein is CASSHGSSYNSPLHF.

This clone was seen just once. This sequence joins TRBV9 and TRBJ2-3, with 10 bases identical to TRBD2. The CDR3 runs to 17 residues. The germline CDR1 and CDR2 sequences are SGDLS and YYNGEE. V was clipped by 1 base and J by 4 bases; unmatched bases: 9. The DNA of the CDR3 is TGTGCCAGCAGCGTAACTAGCGGGGTAGGTTTCGCAGATACGCAGTATTTT. Its translation is CASSVTSGVGFADTQYF.

The chain carries TRBV2 and TRBJ2-5; no firm D call. The germline V and J ends were trimmed by 7 bases and 4 bases, with 16 bases remaining between them. The germline CDR1 and CDR2 sequences are SNHLY and FYNNEI. The CDR3 extends over 14 amino acids. The CDR3 DNA is TGTGCCAGCAACATCGGGCGGAGTGCAGAGACCCAGTACTTC. Translated: CASNIGRSAETQYF. The full variable domain, rest sourced from reference TRBV2 and TRBJ2-5, is EPEVTQTPSHQVTQMGQEVILRCVPISNHLYFYWYRQILGQKVEFLVSFYNNEISEKSEIFDDQFSVERPDGSNFTLKIRSTKLEDSAMYFCASNIGRSAETQYFGPGTRLLVL.

This clone was counted a single time. The V and J genes are TRBV11-3 and TRBJ2-3; D call uncertain. The length of the CDR3 is 14 residues. V gave up 1 base and J gave up 4 bases, with 9 bases separating them. Germline CDR1 reads SGHNT; CDR2 reads YENEEA. The CDR3 coding sequence is TGTGCCAGCAGCTTAGCCCCCAGTTCAGATACGCAGTATTTT. This encodes CASSLAPSSDTQYF.

The chain couples TRBV2 to TRBJ2-7, with a possible D match to TRBD1 (6 bases). V lost 4 bases and J lost 7, with 8 bases in between. This CDR3 is 11 amino acids long. Per germline, CDR1 SNHLY and CDR2 FYNNEI. CDR3 sequence: CASSGDREQYF. CDR3 nucleotide sequence: TGTGCCAGCAGTGGCGACAGGGAGCAGTACTTC.

This clone was observed a single time. The chain recombines TRBV30 with TRBJ2-6, with 8 bases lining up with TRBD2. Germline lookup yields CDR1 GTSNPN and CDR2 SVGIG (reference sequence). J was trimmed by 1 base and V by 5 bases; bases with no gene match: 7. This CDR3 is 16 amino acids long. CDR3 coding DNA: TGTGCCTGGGCCCGGGGGGGATCATCTGGGGCCAACGTCCTGACTTTC. Encoded protein: CAWARGGSSGANVLTF. The full variable domain, in which reference TRBV30 and TRBJ2-6 provide the parts outside the CDR3, is SQTIHQWPATLVQPVGSPLSLECTVEGTSNPNLYWYRQAAGRGLQLLFYSVGIGQISSEVPQNLSASRPQDRQFILSSKKLLLSDSGFYLCAWARGGSSGANVLTFGAGSRLTVL.

This chain joins TRBV28 and TRBJ2-7, with D perhaps TRBD1 (6 bases). Germline lookup yields CDR1 MDHEN and CDR2 SYDVKM. CDR3 size: 15 residues. The V end lost 4 bases, the J end lost 1 base, and 14 bases lay between the germline ends. The CDR3 loop reads CASSSRQEKSYEQYF. For the CDR3, the DNA is TGTGCCAGCAGTTCCCGACAGGAGAAATCCTACGAGCAGTACTTC.

The V and J genes are TRBV7-9 and TRBJ1-6; the D is unclear. The CDR3 has 13 residues. Trimming took off 3 bases at V and 6 bases at J, with 6 bases between the two ends. Germline values: CDR1 SEHNR, CDR2 FQNEAQ (reference sequence). The CDR3 region has the DNA TGTGCCAGCAGCTTTGGGATTAATTCACCCCTCCACTTT. As protein: CASSFGINSPLHF.

The V call is TRBV30, the J call TRBJ2-2; D possibly corresponds to TRBD1 (6 bases). V was shortened by 0 bases and J by 2 bases, with 13 bases between the two germline ends. The germline gives CDR1 GTSNPN, CDR2 SVGIG (reference sequence). The CDR3 is 16 amino acids. The DNA for the CDR3 is TGTGCCTGGAGTGTACAAGTACAGGGTAACACCGGGGAGCTGTTTTTT. This codes for CAWSVQVQGNTGELFF.

The genes are TRBV7-2 and TRBJ2-7; 12 bases map to TRBD1. CDR1 and CDR2 from the germline V gene are SGHTA and FQGNSA. V was clipped by 5 bases and J by 6 bases; unmatched bases: 5. The CDR3 totals 14 residues. CDR3 sequence reads: CASSQRDRGLEQYF. In nucleotides, the CDR3 is TGTGCCAGCAGCCAGCGGGACAGGGGGCTCGAGCAGTACTTC.

Here the CDR3 reads CASSHGTGVRETQYF. DNA for the CDR3: TGCGCCAGCAGCCATGGTACAGGGGTTCGAGAGACCCAGTACTTC. This chain links TRBV4-3 with TRBJ2-5; 7 bases are a match to TRBD1. This CDR3 is built from 15 residues. V was clipped by 3 bases and J by 4 bases; unmatched bases: 8. Germline CDR1 reads LGHNA; CDR2 reads YSLEER.

CDR3 in amino acids: CASSQATGLYTEAFF. CDR3 DNA: TGCGCCAGCAGCCAAGCGACAGGGCTTTACACTGAAGCTTTCTTT. The gene calls are TRBV4-3 and TRBJ1-1; 7 bases line up with TRBD1. The CDR3 spans 15 residues. Per the germline V gene, CDR1 is LGHNA and CDR2 is YSLEER. V gave up 1 base and J gave up 3 bases; unmatched junction bases: 5.